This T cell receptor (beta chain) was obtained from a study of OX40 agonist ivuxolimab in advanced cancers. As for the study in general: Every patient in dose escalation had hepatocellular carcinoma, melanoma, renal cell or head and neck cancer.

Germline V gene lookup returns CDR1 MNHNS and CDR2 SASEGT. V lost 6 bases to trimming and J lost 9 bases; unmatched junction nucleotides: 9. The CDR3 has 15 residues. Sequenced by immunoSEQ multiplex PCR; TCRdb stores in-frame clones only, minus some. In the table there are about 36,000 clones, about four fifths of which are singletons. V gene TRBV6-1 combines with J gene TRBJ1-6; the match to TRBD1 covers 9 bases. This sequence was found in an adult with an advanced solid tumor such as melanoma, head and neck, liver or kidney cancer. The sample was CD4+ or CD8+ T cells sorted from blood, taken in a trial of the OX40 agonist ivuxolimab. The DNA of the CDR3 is TGTGCCAGCAGATCGGACAGGGGAGTGATTTCACCCCTCCACTTT. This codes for CASRSDRGVISPLHF.